The 14 T cell receptor beta chains below come from one sample, sequenced in a study of radiotherapy plus CTLA-4 blockade in lung cancer. Libraries were prepared by immunoSEQ multiplex PCR; TCRdb keeps only in-frame clonotypes and omits some of them. The repertoire includes approximately 100,000 clones, over 75% of them detected once, and about 2.2% sits in the top ten. The sample was peripheral blood, taken from a patient treated with radiotherapy plus ipilimumab. The receptor set was obtained from a human donor with non-small cell lung cancer that progressed on radiotherapy plus ipilimumab. Some clones in this sample may be carry-over from other donors' samples.

The chain recombines TRBV7-3 with TRBJ2-7; TRBD2 matches 12 bases. Germline V CDR1 and CDR2: SGHTA, FQGTGA. This CDR3 has 15 residues. Trimming removed 5 bases from V and 4 bases from J; junction bases left unmatched: 6. CDR3 residues: CASSRASGGDYEQYF. DNA for the CDR3: TGTGCCAGCAGCCGCGCTAGCGGGGGGGATTACGAGCAGTACTTC.

The rearrangement uses TRBV5-1 and TRBJ2-2, with D unclear. The CDR3 runs to 13 residues. Trimming removed 0 bases from V and 7 bases from J, with 7 bases in between. Germline-derived CDR1 and CDR2 are SGHRS and YFSETQ. The CDR3 sequence is CASSLAPGGELFF. CDR3 nucleotide sequence: TGCGCCAGCAGCTTGGCCCCGGGCGGGGAGCTGTTTTTT.

The chain recombines TRBV23-1 with TRBJ1-6, with D perhaps TRBD1 (5 bases). TRBV23-1 is marked as an open reading frame, function uncertain. This CDR3 is 17 amino acids long. Trimming pared 4 bases from V and 4 bases from J, leaving 17 bases between. The CDR3 nucleotides read TGCGCCAGCAGTCGACACCCGGGACTTCTTTATAATTCACCCCTCCACTTT. Translated: CASSRHPGLLYNSPLHF.

About this clone: As the CDR3 is not closed by the conserved phenylalanine or tryptophan, this likely results from a read error. This chain connects TRBV9 to TRBJ2-2; D gene ambiguous. CDR1 is SGDLS, CDR2 YYNGEE, per germline. Trimming took off 4 bases at V and 1 base at J, with 14 bases between the two ends. This CDR3 contains 16 residues. CDR3 sequence: CASSPDEGLNTGELFS. The CDR3 nucleotides are TGTGCCAGCAGCCCGGACGAAGGGCTGAACACCGGGGAGCTGTTTTCT.

The chain links TRBV10-1 to TRBJ2-7; 9 nucleotides align to TRBD1. Per the germline V gene, CDR1 is WNHNN and CDR2 is SYGVQD (reference sequence). V was clipped by 4 bases and J by 5 bases; unmatched bases: 6. This CDR3 is built from 14 residues. CDR3 coding DNA: TGCGCCAGCAGTGGACTGGGACAGGGCGACGAGCAGTACTTC. Protein: CASSGLGQGDEQYF.

The rearrangement uses TRBV15 and TRBJ1-4, with 9 nucleotides matching TRBD1. CDR1 and CDR2 (germline): LNHNV, YYDKDF (reference sequence). After removal of 1 base from V and 4 bases from J, the junction contained 4 bases not matched to a gene. The CDR3 contains 16 residues. In nucleotides, the CDR3 is TGTGCCACCAGCAGAGGGGGACAGGGATATAATGAAAAACTGTTTTTT. The encoded protein is CATSRGGQGYNEKLFF.

The chain recombines TRBV5-6 with TRBJ1-1; TRBD1 might be the D (6 bases). The CDR3 has 14 residues. Trimming cost V 2 bases and J 4 bases, with 12 bases left between them. CDR1 and CDR2 (germline): SGHDT, YYEEEE. CDR3 DNA: TGTGCCAGCAGCTTCGGGGGGCAGAGCACTGAAGCTTTCTTT. Amino acids: CASSFGGQSTEAFF.

The chain uses TRBV5-4 and TRBJ1-3; D is unresolved. Germline CDR1 reads SGHNT; CDR2 reads YYREEE (reference sequence). CDR3 length equals 15 residues. V shed 0 bases and J shed 3 bases, with 10 bases lying between them. CDR3 sequence: CASSLGGRFGNTIYF. As DNA, the CDR3 is TGTGCCAGCAGCTTGGGCGGGCGCTTTGGAAACACCATATATTTT.

V usage is TRBV2 and J usage is TRBJ1-5; D is perhaps TRBD1 (5 bases). V lost 3 bases, J lost 6 bases, and 9 bases lay in between. Germline assignment: CDR1 SNHLY and CDR2 FYNNEI. This CDR3 has 13 residues. The CDR3 loop reads CASSDREGQPQHF. Written as DNA, the CDR3 is TGTGCCAGCAGTGACAGGGAAGGTCAGCCCCAGCATTTT.

The chain joins TRBV5-6 to TRBJ2-5; D is unresolved. V shed 4 bases and J shed 10 bases, with 20 bases lying between them. CDR1 is SGHDT and CDR2 is YYEEEE in the germline V gene. CDR3 length: 14 amino acids. The CDR3 reads CASSPATGGWNQYF. Here the CDR3 DNA reads TGTGCCAGCAGCCCGGCAACCGGTGGGTGGAACCAGTACTTC.

V and J are TRBV11-2 and TRBJ1-3, with TRBD1 as a possible D gene (6 bases). With 4 bases removed from V and 2 bases from J, the gap between germline ends came to 9 bases. Germline lookup yields CDR1 SGHAT and CDR2 FQNNGV. The CDR3 length is 14 residues. Written as DNA, the CDR3 is TGTGCCAGCAGCTCGGGGGGGCCTGGAAACACCATATATTTT. It specifies CASSSGGPGNTIYF.

This chain connects TRBV20-1 to TRBJ2-5; 7 positions match TRBD2. The CDR3 runs to 11 residues. CDR1 and CDR2 (germline): DFQATT, SNEGSKA (reference sequence). CDR3 in DNA: TGCATCCTCCGGGAGCGGGGGACCCAGTACTTC. Translation: CILRERGTQYF.

The chain joins TRBV7-9 to TRBJ1-1; the D gene is possibly TRBD1 (5 bases). The V gene's germline CDR1 is SEHNR and CDR2 FQNEAQ (reference sequence). This CDR3 comprises 14 residues. V was cut by 2 bases and J by 4 bases, with 11 bases left in between. CDR3: CASSLQGDATEAFF. As DNA, the CDR3 is TGTGCCAGCAGCTTACAGGGAGACGCCACTGAAGCTTTCTTT. Looking up the rest from reference TRBV7-9 and TRBJ1-1 gives the full variable domain: DTGVSQNPRHKITKRGQNVTFRCDPISEHNRLYWYRQTLGQGPEFLTYFQNEAQLEKSRLLSDRFSAERPKGSFSTLEIQRTEQGDSAMYLCASSLQGDATEAFFGQGTRLTVV.

CDR3 sequence: CASSLWSGDGTGELFF. The CDR3 nucleotides read TGTGCCAGCTCACTTTGGTCAGGGGACGGCACCGGGGAGCTGTTTTTT. V gene TRBV18 combines with J gene TRBJ2-2; maybe TRBD1 (6 bases). V lost 4 bases and J lost 4, with 16 bases in between. There are 16 residues in the CDR3. CDR1 and CDR2 from the germline V gene are KGHSH and LQKENI.